This T cell receptor beta chain stems from a study of control samples from healthy donors and cancer patients. This clone was recorded only once. Per germline, CDR1 MDHEN and CDR2 SYDVKM. Deletions cut 7 bases from V and 7 bases from J, with 8 bases between. There are 11 residues in the CDR3. Sequenced by immunoSEQ multiplex PCR; TCRdb stores in-frame clones only, minus some. The sample has 150,000 to 200,000 clones; 70% to 90% are singletons. The source is a man younger than 45 in good health. The sequenced material came from blood. The rearrangement joins TRBV28 to TRBJ1-5; no clear D. The CDR3 sequence is CASMSEQPQHF. CDR3 in DNA: TGTGCCAGCATGAGCGAGCAGCCCCAGCATTTT.